The clone carrying this T cell receptor beta chain has just a few counts. Its antigen remains unknown. This record belongs to a study of PD-1 blockade in classical Hodgkin lymphoma. Findings and caveats of the study: Partial responders and progressors had significantly lower baseline TCR diversity. CD4+ TCR diversity, unlike CD8+, climbed significantly by C4D1.

Data came from immunoSEQ multiplex PCR; TCRdb stores just in-frame clones and leaves some out. The repertoire holds approximately 50,000 clones, with 73% as singletons. Exposure to brentuximab vedotin varied, and each patient had relapsed following autologous stem cell transplantation. This TCR came from a human donor with classical Hodgkin lymphoma. The sequenced sample was peripheral blood mononuclear cells (PBMCs), obtained before the second cycle of nivolumab.

The CDR3 bases are TGTGCCAGCAGCCACGGGACTACCCACAATGAGCAGTTCTTC. It is translated as CASSHGTTHNEQFF. The rearrangement links TRBV27 to TRBJ2-1, with 7 positions matching TRBD2. Per germline, CDR1 MNHEY and CDR2 SMNVEV (reference sequence). The CDR3 is 14 amino acids. V shed 6 bases and J 5 bases; nucleotides not matched to a gene: 7.